A single count supports the clone carrying this T cell receptor beta chain. The CDR3 has 13 residues. CDR1 and CDR2 (germline): SEHNR, FQNEAQ (reference sequence). The V gene lost 2 bases and the J gene lost 7 bases, with 11 bases spanning the gap. This sample was taken from a study of shared clonotypes between healthy human individuals. Across the study: There were three CD4 naive, three CD4 memory, two CD8 naive and one CD8 memory plates per donor.

Using immunoSEQ multiplex PCR, the repertoire was profiled, and TCRdb retains in-frame clones only, with some absent. This table holds some 2,100,000 clones, approximately 94% found once. The sequence was collected from a man younger than 30 in good health. Sequenced: naive CD4+ T cells sorted from blood. Documented subset: CD45RA+ positively selected. The J gene is TRBJ1-1, the V gene TRBV7-9; D remains unclear. The CDR3 loop is CASSLSRTDEAFF. The DNA for the CDR3 is TGTGCCAGCAGCTTATCCCGTACAGATGAAGCTTTCTTT.